This T cell receptor (beta chain) appears in the sequencing data of a study of PD-L1 blockade in urothelial cancer. The V gene's germline CDR1 is SGHNT and CDR2 YENEEA. The CDR3 is 15 residues long. V lost 3 bases, J lost 5 bases, and 7 bases stayed unmatched. The assay was immunoSEQ multiplex PCR, and TCRdb's table has in-frame clones only and misses some. The data contain roughly 32,000 clones, about 79% of them singletons. Sequenced here: PBMCs, sampled around atezolizumab (anti-PD-L1) treatment. The genes are TRBV11-3 and TRBJ2-1, with 7 bases aligning to TRBD1. The source is a man aged 60-69 years with urothelial cancer. CDR3 sequence (DNA): TGTGCCAGCAGCTTGGGGACAGCAGCTCACAATGAGCAGTTCTTC. Translated, it gives CASSLGTAAHNEQFF. Drawing the rest from reference TRBV11-3 and TRBJ2-1, the complete variable domain is EAGVVQSPRYKIIEKKQPVAFWCNPISGHNTLYWYLQNLGQGPELLIRYENEEAVDDSQLPKDRFSAERLKGVDSTLKIQPAELGDSAVYLCASSLGTAAHNEQFFGPGTRLTVL.